What follows are 19 T cell receptor beta chains derived from one specimen sequenced in a study of T cells in Graves' hyperthyroidism and ophthalmopathy (dated by TCRdb to between 2018 and 2021). The library came from multiplex PCR. The sequencer listed for this sample is Illumina HiSeq 2000. The TCR beta CDR3 regions were amplified from RNA transcripts. The first round of RT-PCR for the TCR CDR3 was performed with the HTBI primer set and the Qiagen OneStep RT-PCR kit. TCRdb trimmed the raw reads at Q25, called clones with MiXCR and kept productive beta chains. Each entry merges the rows of one CDR3 protein and shows their most common DNA and genes. Here the sample has about 640,000 distinct CDR3 sequences; about 14% occur a single time. The ten largest clonotypes hold around an eighth of the sample. The sequenced sample was blood. The receptors were sampled from a woman aged 50 to 65 with Graves' ophthalmopathy.

The chain links TRBV13 to TRBJ2-7; D gene unclear. From germline, CDR1 is PRHDT and CDR2 FYEKMQ (reference sequence). The CDR3 totals 14 residues. The V end lost 1 base, the J end lost 6 bases, and 13 bases lay between the germline ends. The CDR3 sequence: CASSLEGWPSEQYF. The CDR3 bases are TGTGCCAGCAGCTTAGAAGGTTGGCCGAGCGAGCAGTACTTC. Full variable domain (remainder filled in from reference TRBV13 and TRBJ2-7): AAGVIQSPRHLIKEKRETATLKCYPIPRHDTVYWYQQGPGQDPQFLISFYEKMQSDKGSIPDRFSAQQFSDYHSELNMSSLELGDSALYFCASSLEGWPSEQYFGPGTRLTVT.

This clonotype was detected many times. The V and J genes are TRBV7-8 and TRBJ2-1; D remains ambiguous. Germline CDR1 and CDR2: SGHVS and FQNEAQ. The CDR3 totals 11 residues. The V gene lost 3 bases and the J gene lost 7 bases, with 4 bases spanning the gap. The CDR3 protein is CASSLENEQFF. CDR3 sequence (DNA): TGTGCCAGCAGCTTGGAAAATGAGCAGTTCTTC.

This clonotype was seen more than once but under ten times. The rearrangement uses TRBV12-3 or TRBV12-4 and TRBJ2-1; D possibly corresponds to TRBD1 (6 bases). The CDR3 totals 15 residues. Trimming took 5 bases from V and 5 from J, leaving 16 bases between them. CDR3 sequence: CASSVLPGQNNEQFF. The CDR3 DNA is TGTGCCAGCAGTGTGCTCCCGGGACAAAACAATGAGCAGTTCTTC.

This clonotype was observed many times. This chain links TRBV7-2 with TRBJ2-3; no reliable D call. Germline CDR1 and CDR2: SGHTA and FQGNSA. Deletions cut 4 bases from V and 10 bases from J, with 21 bases between. The CDR3 has 15 residues. The CDR3 loop reads CASSSPRTRRSSQYF. The CDR3 DNA reads as TGTGCCAGCAGCTCCCCTCGGACCCGCCGTTCTTCGCAGTATTTT.

This clonotype was seen at least ten times. The chain links TRBV20-1 to TRBJ1-5; no firm D call. V was pared by 1 base and J by 2 bases, with 12 bases between. Germline V CDR1 and CDR2: DFQATT, SNEGSKA (reference sequence). CDR3 length: 15 residues. DNA of the CDR3: TGCAGTGCTAGAGTGTGGGGAGCGGGCAATCAGCCCCAGCATTTT. As protein: CSARVWGAGNQPQHF.

This clonotype was counted many times. The chain employs TRBV11-2 and TRBJ2-3, with 12 nucleotides matching TRBD2. V shed 5 bases and J 6 bases; nucleotides not matched to a gene: 9. Germline V gene data show CDR1 as SGHAT and CDR2 as FQNNGV. The CDR3 extends over 16 amino acids. CDR3 sequence: CASSPRLAGVLDTQYF. The DNA for the CDR3 is TGTGCCAGCAGCCCCCGACTAGCGGGAGTTTTGGATACGCAGTATTTT.

The sample holds many counts of this clonotype. V and J are TRBV18 and TRBJ1-1; D possibly corresponds to TRBD1 (5 bases). Trimming cost V 3 bases and J 4 bases, with 15 bases left between them. The CDR3 is made up of 15 amino acids. Per germline, CDR1 KGHSH and CDR2 LQKENI. The CDR3 DNA sequence: TGTGCCAGCTCACCCGGGACGGATGGTTCCACTGAAGCTTTCTTT. It translates to CASSPGTDGSTEAFF. Together with reference TRBV18 and TRBJ1-1, the CDR3 gives the full variable domain: NAGVMQNPRHLVRRRGQEARLRCSPMKGHSHVYWYRQLPEEGLKFMVYLQKENIIDESGMPKERFSAEFPKEGPSILRIQQVVRGDSAAYFCASSPGTDGSTEAFFGQGTRLTVV.

This clonotype has only a few counts. This chain links TRBV9 with TRBJ2-7; D may be TRBD1 or TRBD2 (5 bases each). This CDR3 is 14 amino acids long. Germline CDR1 SGDLS, CDR2 YYNGEE. Trimming pared 4 bases from V and 0 bases from J, leaving 11 bases between. The CDR3 region has the DNA TGTGCCAGCAGCCCCAAAGGGACCTCCTACGAGCAGTACTTC. This sequence encodes CASSPKGTSYEQYF.

This clonotype has a count of ten or more. This chain connects TRBV27 to TRBJ2-7; no clear D gene. The CDR3 totals 13 residues. The germline gives CDR1 MNHEY, CDR2 SMNVEV (reference sequence). V lost 10 bases, J lost 2 bases, and 15 bases lay in between. CDR3 coding DNA: TGTGCCACCGCCGGCGTTGGGACCTACGAGCAGTACTTC. As protein: CATAGVGTYEQYF.

This clonotype was recorded many times. V usage is TRBV28 and J usage is TRBJ2-7; no reliable D call. Trimming cost V 4 bases and J 4 bases, with 8 bases left between them. Germline V CDR1 and CDR2: MDHEN, SYDVKM. The CDR3 runs to 12 residues. The CDR3 DNA is TGTGCCAGCAGTTCCGACCAGTACGAGCAGTACTTC. Translation: CASSSDQYEQYF.

This clonotype has just a few counts. This sequence joins TRBV6-1 and TRBJ2-2; D is unresolved. CDR3 length: 14 residues. CDR1 is MNHNS and CDR2 is SASEGT in the germline V gene. V gave up 7 bases and J gave up 7 bases, with 16 bases separating them. CDR3 amino acids: CASTQAPNGGELFF. In DNA, the CDR3 is TGTGCCAGCACCCAAGCCCCCAATGGCGGGGAGCTGTTTTTT.

This clonotype was seen many times. The chain is built from TRBV28 and TRBJ1-2; D is ambiguous. The V end lost 5 bases, the J end lost 4 bases, and 17 bases lay between the germline ends. CDR3 length: 15 residues. Germline V CDR1 and CDR2: MDHEN, SYDVKM. CDR3: CASSAPSLRGYGYTF. In DNA, the CDR3 is TGTGCCAGCAGTGCGCCCTCCTTAAGAGGCTATGGCTACACCTTC.

In its sample, this clonotype was seen many times. This chain connects TRBV7-2 to TRBJ2-5; TRBD2 might be the D (7 bases). This CDR3 region has 19 residues. The V and J ends lost 2 bases and 7 bases respectively, with 29 bases between them. Germline V gene lookup returns CDR1 SGHTA and CDR2 FQGNSA. CDR3 region: CASSLRGGGRGRVDGTQYF. The CDR3 nucleotides are TGTGCCAGCAGCTTACGGGGCGGGGGCCGCGGCAGGGTTGACGGGACCCAGTACTTC.

This clonotype was seen a handful of times. V and J are TRBV9 and TRBJ1-2, with D uncertain. The ends were cut back, 0 bases at V and 4 bases at J, with 16 bases in the middle. The CDR3 is 16 amino acids. The V gene's germline CDR1 is SGDLS and CDR2 YYNGEE. CDR3 sequence: CASSVASGFSPYGYTF. Here the CDR3 DNA reads TGTGCCAGCAGCGTAGCGTCAGGTTTTTCCCCCTATGGCTACACCTTC.

This clonotype occurred many times. This chain joins TRBV12-3 or TRBV12-4 and TRBJ2-7; D uncertain. CDR3 length: 13 residues. Trimming stripped 3 bases from V and 3 bases from J, with 9 bases between. CDR3 coding DNA: TGTGCCAGCAGTTTTACAGTCTTCTACGAGCAGTACTTC. Amino acid sequence: CASSFTVFYEQYF.

This clonotype was detected a few times. This chain connects TRBV7-8 to TRBJ2-3; D perhaps matches TRBD2 (5 bases). The CDR3 covers 16 residues. Per the germline V gene, CDR1 is SGHVS and CDR2 is FQNEAQ. The V gene lost 3 bases and the J gene lost 3 bases, with 16 bases spanning the gap. The CDR3: CASSFPLTGRTDTQYF. The CDR3 region has the DNA TGTGCCAGCAGCTTTCCACTAACGGGAAGAACAGATACGCAGTATTTT.

Only a few counts were recorded for this clonotype. The V call is TRBV4-2, the J call TRBJ2-2; D may correspond to TRBD1 or TRBD2 (7 bases each). Germline V gene sequence: CDR1 LGHNA, CDR2 YNFKEQ. The CDR3 loop spans 16 amino acids. The V and J ends lost 5 bases and 4 bases respectively, with 17 bases between them. CDR3 sequence reads: CASSTSGGAGTGELFF. The CDR3 DNA reads as TGTGCCAGCAGCACCTCAGGGGGGGCGGGCACCGGGGAGCTGTTTTTT.

This clonotype was picked up a small number of times. This sequence joins TRBV19 and TRBJ1-2; no clear D gene. Trimming left V 2 bases short and J 2 bases short, with 6 bases between. The V gene's germline CDR1 is LNHDA and CDR2 SQIVND (reference sequence). The length of the CDR3 is 13 residues. The CDR3 loop is CASSINSNYGYTF. As DNA, the CDR3 is TGTGCCAGTAGTATAAACAGCAACTATGGCTACACCTTC.

J is TRBJ2-7 and V is TRBV29-1, with D tentatively TRBD1 (5 bases). This CDR3 has 13 residues. The V end was cut by 5 bases, the J end by 0 bases, with 11 bases between. Germline V gene lookup returns CDR1 SQVTM and CDR2 ANQGSEA. The CDR3 nucleotides read TGCAGCGTTTTAGTGGACAACTCCTACGAGCAGTACTTC. This translates into CSVLVDNSYEQYF.